This T cell receptor (beta chain) was sequenced for a study of identical twins. This clonotype was seen repeatedly, ten times or more. Its matching antigen is unknown. The CDR3 covers 16 residues. V shed 3 bases, J shed 4 bases, and the junction held 9 bases outside the gene matches. Looked up from germline, CDR1 is SNHLY and CDR2 is FYNNEI. A universal primer binding site was introduced by template switching. The final cDNA contained unique molecular identifiers. Using its own MiXCR run on the 5' RACE reads, TCRdb lists one record per CDR3 protein. The data show 350,000 to 600,000 distinct CDR3 sequences, with approximately 15% seen just once and about 0.52% held by the top ten. Study-wide points: Cord blood beta clonotypes present at high abundance carried fewer insertions; no such pattern appeared in memory repertoires. The study found weaker excess twin sharing in beta out-of-frame sequences.

The same sample was also studied in work on yellow fever vaccine responses in identical twins. In that study: Reportedly, twins showed a vaccine T cell response that looked partly convergent and partly personalized.

The specimen sequenced was CD4+ T cells sorted from blood. V and J are TRBV2 and TRBJ2-3; 8 positions match TRBD2. The receptor's source is a young woman in good health. CDR3 nucleotide sequence: TGTGCCAGCAGTGAGAGAAGCGGGAGTTTCTCAGATACGCAGTATTTT. Translated, it gives CASSERSGSFSDTQYF.